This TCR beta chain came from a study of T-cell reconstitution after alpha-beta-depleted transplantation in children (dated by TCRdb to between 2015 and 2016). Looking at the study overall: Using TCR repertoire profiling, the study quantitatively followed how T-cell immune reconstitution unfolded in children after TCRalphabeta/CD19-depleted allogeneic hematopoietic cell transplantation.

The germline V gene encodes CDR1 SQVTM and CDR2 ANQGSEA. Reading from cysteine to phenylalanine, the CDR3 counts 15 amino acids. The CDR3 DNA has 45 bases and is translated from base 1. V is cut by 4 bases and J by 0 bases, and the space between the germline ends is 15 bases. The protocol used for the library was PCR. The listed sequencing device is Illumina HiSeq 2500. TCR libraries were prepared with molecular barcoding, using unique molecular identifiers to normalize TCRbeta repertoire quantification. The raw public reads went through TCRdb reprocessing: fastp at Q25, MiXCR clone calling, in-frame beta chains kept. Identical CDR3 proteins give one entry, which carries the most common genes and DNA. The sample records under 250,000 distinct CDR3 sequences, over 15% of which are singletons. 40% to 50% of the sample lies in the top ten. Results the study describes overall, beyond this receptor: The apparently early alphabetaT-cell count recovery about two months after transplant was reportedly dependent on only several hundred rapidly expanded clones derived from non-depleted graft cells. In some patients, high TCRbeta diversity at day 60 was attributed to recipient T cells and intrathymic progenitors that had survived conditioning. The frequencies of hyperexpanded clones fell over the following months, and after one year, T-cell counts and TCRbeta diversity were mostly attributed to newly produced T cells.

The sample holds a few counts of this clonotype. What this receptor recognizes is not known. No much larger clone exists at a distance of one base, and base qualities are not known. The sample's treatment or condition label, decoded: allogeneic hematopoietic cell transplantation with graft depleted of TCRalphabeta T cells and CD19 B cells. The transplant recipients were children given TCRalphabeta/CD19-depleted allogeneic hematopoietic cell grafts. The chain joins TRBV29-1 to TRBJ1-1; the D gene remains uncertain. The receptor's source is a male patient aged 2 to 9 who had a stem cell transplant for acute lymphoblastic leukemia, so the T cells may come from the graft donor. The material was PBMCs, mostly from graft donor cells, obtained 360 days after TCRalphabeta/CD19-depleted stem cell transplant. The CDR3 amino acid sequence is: CSVAPRLNMNTEAFF. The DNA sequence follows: TGCAGCGTTGCCCCACGGCTAAACATGAACACTGAAGCTTTCTTT.